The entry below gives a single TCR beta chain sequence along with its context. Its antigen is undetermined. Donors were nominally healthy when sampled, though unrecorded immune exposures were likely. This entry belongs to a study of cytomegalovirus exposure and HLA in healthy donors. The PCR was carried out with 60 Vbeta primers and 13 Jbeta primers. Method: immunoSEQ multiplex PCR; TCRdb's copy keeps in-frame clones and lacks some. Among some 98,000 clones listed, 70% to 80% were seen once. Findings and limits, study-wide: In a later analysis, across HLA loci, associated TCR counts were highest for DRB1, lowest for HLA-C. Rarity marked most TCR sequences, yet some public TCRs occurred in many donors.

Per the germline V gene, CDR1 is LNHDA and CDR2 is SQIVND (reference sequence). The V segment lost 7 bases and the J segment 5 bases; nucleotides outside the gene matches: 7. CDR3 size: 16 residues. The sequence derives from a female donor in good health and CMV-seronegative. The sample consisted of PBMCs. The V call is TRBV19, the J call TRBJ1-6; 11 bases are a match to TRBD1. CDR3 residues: CASTLGQGVDNSPLHF. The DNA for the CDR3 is TGTGCCAGTACTTTGGGACAGGGGGTAGATAATTCACCCCTCCACTTT.